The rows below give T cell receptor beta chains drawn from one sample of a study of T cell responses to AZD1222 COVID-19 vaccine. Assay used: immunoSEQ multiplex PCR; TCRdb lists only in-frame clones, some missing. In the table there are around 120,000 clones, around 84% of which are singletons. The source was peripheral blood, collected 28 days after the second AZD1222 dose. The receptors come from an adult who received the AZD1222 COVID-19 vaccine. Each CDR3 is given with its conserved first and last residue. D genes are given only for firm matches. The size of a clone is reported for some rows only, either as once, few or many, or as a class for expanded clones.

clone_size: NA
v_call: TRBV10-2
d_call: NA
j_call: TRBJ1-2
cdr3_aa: CASTDSPIYGYTF
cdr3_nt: TGCGCCAGCACGGACAGTCCGATCTATGGCTACACCTTC

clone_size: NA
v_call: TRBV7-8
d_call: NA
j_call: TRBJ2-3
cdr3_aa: CASSNGMDTQYF
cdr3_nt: TGTGCCAGCAGCAACGGGATGGATACGCAGTATTTT

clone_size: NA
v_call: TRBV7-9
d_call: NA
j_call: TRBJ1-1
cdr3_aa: CASSKDIQRNTEAFF
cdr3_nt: TGTGCCAGCAGCAAAGACATCCAGAGGAACACTGAAGCTTTCTTT

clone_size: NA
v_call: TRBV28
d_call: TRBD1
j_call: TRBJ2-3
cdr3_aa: CASSLTGTGGTDTQYF
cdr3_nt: TGTGCCAGCAGCCTTACCGGGACAGGGGGCACAGATACGCAGTATTTT

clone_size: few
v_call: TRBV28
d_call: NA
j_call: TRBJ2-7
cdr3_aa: CASSLMGSSYEQYF
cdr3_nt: TGTGCCAGCAGTCTAATGGGGAGCTCCTACGAGCAGTACTTC

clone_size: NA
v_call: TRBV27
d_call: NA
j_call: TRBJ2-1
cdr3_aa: CASRLGGLSYNEQFF
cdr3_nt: TGTGCCAGCCGCCTTGGCGGGCTCTCCTACAATGAGCAGTTCTTC

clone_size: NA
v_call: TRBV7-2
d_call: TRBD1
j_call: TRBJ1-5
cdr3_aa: CASTGTANQPQHF
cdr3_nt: TGTGCCAGCACCGGGACAGCCAATCAGCCCCAGCATTTT

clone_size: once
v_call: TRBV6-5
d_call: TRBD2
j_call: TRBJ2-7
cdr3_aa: CASRETAGFGEQYF
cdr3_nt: TGTGCCAGCAGGGAGACAGCGGGGTTCGGCGAGCAGTACTTC

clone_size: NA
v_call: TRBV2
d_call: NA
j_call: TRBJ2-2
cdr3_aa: CASSGGFYGELFF
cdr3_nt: TGTGCCAGCAGTGGGGGGTTTTACGGGGAGCTGTTTTTT

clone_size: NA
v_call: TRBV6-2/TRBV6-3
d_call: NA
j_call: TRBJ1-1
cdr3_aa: CASSYLLQDTEAFF
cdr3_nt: TGTGCCAGCAGTTACCTTCTGCAGGACACTGAAGCTTTCTTT

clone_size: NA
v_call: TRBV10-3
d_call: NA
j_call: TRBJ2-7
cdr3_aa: CAISEGTYEQYF
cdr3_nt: TGTGCCATCAGTGAAGGTACCTACGAGCAGTACTTC

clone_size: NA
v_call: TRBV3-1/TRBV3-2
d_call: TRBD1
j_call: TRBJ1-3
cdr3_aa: CASSRDRVFGNTIYF
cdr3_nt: TGTGCCAGCAGCCGAGACAGGGTTTTCGGAAACACCATATATTTT

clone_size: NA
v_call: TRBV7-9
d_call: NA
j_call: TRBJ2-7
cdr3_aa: CASSLEGRIYEQYF
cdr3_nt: TGTGCCAGCAGCTTAGAGGGACGAATTTACGAGCAGTACTTC

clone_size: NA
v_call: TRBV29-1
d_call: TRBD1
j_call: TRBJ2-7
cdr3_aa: CSGSTGGDEQYF
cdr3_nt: TGCAGCGGATCCACAGGGGGCGACGAGCAGTACTTC

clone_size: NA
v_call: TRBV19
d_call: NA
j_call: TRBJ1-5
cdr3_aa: CASSTRGGASNQPQHF
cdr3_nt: TGTGCCAGTAGTACCCGAGGCGGGGCGAGCAATCAGCCCCAGCATTTT

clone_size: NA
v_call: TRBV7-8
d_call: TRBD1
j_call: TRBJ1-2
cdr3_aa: CASSSNHRQGNFQGYTF
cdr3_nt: TGTGCCAGCAGCTCCAACCATCGACAGGGTAACTTTCAAGGCTACACCTTC

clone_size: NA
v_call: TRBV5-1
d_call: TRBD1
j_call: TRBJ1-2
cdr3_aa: CASSFRQGAYYGYTF
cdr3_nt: TGCGCCAGCAGCTTTCGACAGGGGGCCTACTATGGCTACACCTTC

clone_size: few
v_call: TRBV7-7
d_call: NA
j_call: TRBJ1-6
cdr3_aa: CASSFTRNSPLHF
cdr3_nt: TGTGCTAGCAGCTTCACACGAAATTCACCCCTCCACTTT

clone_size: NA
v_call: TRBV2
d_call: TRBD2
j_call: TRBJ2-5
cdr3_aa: CASRRLAGGQETQYF
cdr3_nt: TGTGCCAGCAGAAGGCTAGCGGGGGGTCAAGAGACCCAGTACTTC

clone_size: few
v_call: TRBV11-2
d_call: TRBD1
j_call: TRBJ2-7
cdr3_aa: CASSLPGTGQYEQYF
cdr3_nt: TGTGCCAGCAGCTTACCAGGGACAGGGCAGTACGAGCAGTACTTC